Shown below are 16 T cell receptor beta chains from a single sample sequenced in a study of blood T cells in healthy people across ages. Alongside a J-beta primer mix, a sample-barcoded 5' primer served in a second PCR lasting roughly 6 to 11 cycles. TCRdb used MiXCR to reprocess the 5' RACE reads, holding one entry per CDR3 protein. The sample shows 780,000 or so distinct CDR3 sequences, approximately 60% of them seen only once. Sequencing was done on a sample of blood. Every receptor here comes from a man in his forties in good health.

The chain uses TRBV5-4 and TRBJ1-2; the D is unclear. V was trimmed by 4 bases and J by 2 bases, leaving 15 bases between them. Looked up from germline, CDR1 is SGHNT and CDR2 is YYREEE (reference sequence). The length of the CDR3 is 15 residues. CDR3 coding DNA: TGTGCCAGCAGCCCCACAGCACTGGGGAACTATGGCTACACCTTC. This sequence encodes CASSPTALGNYGYTF.

This clonotype has only one observation. This chain connects TRBV24-1 to TRBJ2-3, with 7 bases matching TRBD1. J lost 4 bases, V lost 7 bases, and 4 bases had no gene match. CDR1 and CDR2 (germline): KGHDR, SFDVKD. The CDR3 consists of 13 residues. The DNA of the CDR3 is TGTGCCACCAGGAACAGGGGATCAGATACGCAGTATTTT. It translates to CATRNRGSDTQYF.

The chain uses TRBV6-5 and TRBJ2-7; 9 bases map to TRBD1. The germline CDR1 and CDR2 sequences are MNHEY and SVGAGI. V lost 5 bases to trimming and J lost 3 bases; unmatched junction nucleotides: 8. The CDR3 sequence is 15 residues long. CDR3 loop: CASSKDGQGLYEQYF. The CDR3 bases are TGTGCCAGCAGTAAAGACGGACAGGGGCTCTACGAGCAGTACTTC.

This clonotype has a handful of counts. The chain recombines TRBV4-3 with TRBJ2-5, with D unresolved. Trimming shortened V by 0 bases and J by 7 bases, and 21 bases separated the two germline ends. This CDR3 is built from 17 residues. Germline V gene lookup returns CDR1 LGHNA and CDR2 YSLEER. The CDR3 region is CASSQDTARPGEGTQYF. The CDR3 region has the DNA TGCGCCAGCAGCCAAGATACGGCCCGGCCTGGGGAAGGGACCCAGTACTTC.

The gene calls are TRBV19 and TRBJ1-4; D uncertain. This CDR3 spans 14 amino acids. V lost 3 bases to trimming and J lost 2 bases, with 7 bases between them. The germline gives CDR1 LNHDA, CDR2 SQIVND (reference sequence). The CDR3 sequence: CASSMSKTNEKLFF. The CDR3 bases are TGTGCCAGTAGTATGTCCAAGACTAATGAAAAACTGTTTTTT.

The V call is TRBV27, the J call TRBJ2-3, with TRBD1 matching over 10 bases. V was clipped by 5 bases and J by 2 bases; unmatched bases: 4. Germline V gives CDR1 MNHEY, CDR2 SMNVEV (reference sequence). The CDR3 loop spans 15 amino acids. The CDR3 DNA is TGTGCCAGCAGTCAAGGGACAGGGGTCACAGATACGCAGTATTTT. This codes for CASSQGTGVTDTQYF.

The gene calls are TRBV12-3 or TRBV12-4 and TRBJ2-5; 10 bases align to TRBD2. The V and J ends lost 1 base and 2 bases, in that order; junction bases with no gene match: 10. The CDR3 covers 18 residues. The CDR3 loop is CASSLVPLGLASQETQYF. CDR3 coding DNA: TGTGCCAGCAGTTTAGTCCCCCTGGGACTAGCGTCTCAAGAGACCCAGTACTTC.

This chain connects TRBV5-1 to TRBJ1-2; D possibly corresponds to TRBD1 (5 bases). The CDR3 runs to 13 residues. Trimming removed 4 bases at V and 4 bases at J, with 11 bases between. Germline assignment: CDR1 SGHRS and CDR2 YFSETQ. The CDR3 DNA reads as TGCGCCAGCAGCCCCGAGGGGAGCTATGGCTACACCTTC. It yields the protein CASSPEGSYGYTF.

This clonotype turned up a few times. The rearrangement joins TRBV29-1 to TRBJ2-5; D is unclear. The germline V gene encodes CDR1 SQVTM and CDR2 ANQGSEA. V was clipped by 4 bases and J by 2 bases, with 5 bases between them. The length of the CDR3 is 11 residues. CDR3 region: CSVVWQETQYF. The CDR3 DNA reads as TGCAGCGTTGTGTGGCAAGAGACCCAGTACTTC.

The rearrangement joins TRBV2 to TRBJ2-3; a weak D match, TRBD2 (6 bases). Germline assignment: CDR1 SNHLY and CDR2 FYNNEI. The V end was cut by 8 bases, the J end by 1 base, with 19 bases between. There are 16 residues in the CDR3. The CDR3 reads CASRPTRGFGTDTQYF. CDR3 DNA sequence: TGTGCCAGCCGCCCCACCCGGGGGTTCGGCACAGATACGCAGTATTTT. The variable domain in full, with the rest retrieved from reference TRBV2 and TRBJ2-3, is EPEVTQTPSHQVTQMGQEVILRCVPISNHLYFYWYRQILGQKVEFLVSFYNNEISEKSEIFDDQFSVERPDGSNFTLKIRSTKLEDSAMYFCASRPTRGFGTDTQYFGPGTRLTVL.

Here the CDR3 reads CASSRWDRDYNEQFF. Written as DNA, the CDR3 is TGTGCCAGCAGCCGTTGGGACAGGGACTACAATGAGCAGTTCTTC. The chain carries TRBV7-6 and TRBJ2-1; 9 bases agree with TRBD1. Germline V gene sequence: CDR1 SGHVS, CDR2 FNYEAQ. J lost 3 bases, V lost 5 bases, and 5 bases had no gene match. This CDR3 has 15 amino acids. The whole variable domain, filled in from reference TRBV7-6 and TRBJ2-1, reads GAGVSQSPRYKVTKRGQDVALRCDPISGHVSLYWYRQALGQGPEFLTYFNYEAQQDKSGLPNDRFSAERPEGSISTLTIQRTEQRDSAMYRCASSRWDRDYNEQFFGPGTRLTVL.

This clonotype was observed a handful of times. The chain combines TRBV27 with TRBJ2-7; no clear D. Trimming took 3 bases from V and 2 from J, leaving 8 bases between them. The CDR3 runs to 13 residues. The germline gives CDR1 MNHEY, CDR2 SMNVEV (reference sequence). The CDR3 DNA follows: TGTGCCAGCAGTTTTGGGCGTCCCTACGAGCAGTACTTC. This sequence encodes CASSFGRPYEQYF.

The rearrangement joins TRBV12-5 to TRBJ1-2; D remains ambiguous. The ends were cut back, 0 bases at V and 0 bases at J, with 11 bases in the middle. Germline CDR1 is LGHNT and CDR2 is FRNRAP. This CDR3 spans 16 amino acids. The CDR3 DNA follows: TGTGCTAGTGGTTTGGTAATCCGGCAGGCTAACTATGGCTACACCTTC. Protein sequence: CASGLVIRQANYGYTF. Variable domain in full (rest from reference TRBV12-5 and TRBJ1-2): DARVTQTPRHKVTEMGQEVTMRCQPILGHNTVFWYRQTMMQGLELLAYFRNRAPLDDSGMPKDRFSAEMPDATLATLKIQPSEPRDSAVYFCASGLVIRQANYGYTFGSGTRLTVV.

In this sample, this clonotype turned up a few times. The genes are TRBV29-1 and TRBJ2-7, with 11 bases identical to TRBD1. With V trimmed by 6 bases and J by 3 bases, 7 bases remained unmatched. The CDR3 has 14 amino acids. CDR1 SQVTM and CDR2 ANQGSEA come from the germline V gene. The CDR3 DNA reads TGCAGCGTGGCCTCCGGGACAGGGGGCTACGAGCAGTACTTC. Encoded protein: CSVASGTGGYEQYF.

This clonotype was detected only a few times. The chain carries TRBV6-5 and TRBJ1-1; tentatively, D is TRBD1 (5 bases). Trimming stripped 6 bases from V and 1 base from J, with 18 bases between. This CDR3 has 16 residues. Germline V lookup: CDR1 MNHEY, CDR2 SVGAGI. The DNA for the CDR3 is TGTGCCAGCAGCCCGAGAGCGGTGGGGGGGAACACTGAAGCTTTCTTT. Protein product: CASSPRAVGGNTEAFF.

The V gene is TRBV29-1, the J gene TRBJ2-2; a weak D match, TRBD1 (6 bases). Trimming removed 5 bases at V and 1 base at J, with 11 bases between. CDR3 length: 14 residues. From germline, CDR1 is SQVTM and CDR2 ANQGSEA. The DNA of the CDR3 is TGCAGCGTTCTGGGACACCAGAACACCGGGGAGCTGTTTTTT. The encoded protein is CSVLGHQNTGELFF.